This TCR beta chain came from a study of CD8 T cells in ankylosing spondylitis. The table lists this clonotype with a count of one. Its antigen is still unknown. Germline V gives CDR1 SGHVS, CDR2 FNYEAQ. V was pared by 0 bases and J by 0 bases, with 6 bases between. CDR3 size: 14 residues. A single record per CDR3 protein comes from TCRdb applying MiXCR to the 5' RACE reads. The repertoire holds approximately 260,000 distinct CDR3 sequences, roughly 18% seen once, with roughly a third in the top ten. Study-wide findings and caveats: Some motif variants were previously reported in reactive arthritis synovial fluid and blood. Ankylosing spondylitis blood seemed to carry a telltale TCR beta motif made of eight highly homologous variants. Significantly higher representation of disease-linked clones was reported for matched ankylosing spondylitis synovial fluid.

This receptor was identified in a male donor with ankylosing spondylitis or in good health (not recorded which). Sample: blood, either unsorted or a sorted T cell fraction (not recorded which). The chain recombines TRBV7-6 with TRBJ2-7, with no clear D. This CDR3 reads CASSLASVSYEQYF. The DNA of the CDR3 is TGTGCCAGCAGCTTAGCGTCAGTCTCCTACGAGCAGTACTTC.